The 20 T cell receptor beta chains reported below all come from one sample, sequenced in a study of CD8 T cells in Susac syndrome. An input of roughly 0.5 to 1 ug of RNA was subjected to reverse transcription using random hexamers. TCRdb reprocessed the immunoSEQ multiplex PCR reads via MiXCR and lists one record per CDR3 protein. This table holds approximately 160,000 distinct CDR3 sequences, approximately 94% found once. Sequencing used CD4+ T cells from PBMCs. The source of these receptors is a human donor with multiple sclerosis.

This sequence joins TRBV6-5 and TRBJ1-2; no clear D. CDR1 is MNHEY and CDR2 is SVGAGI in the germline V gene. The CDR3 length is 12 residues. Trimming left V 6 bases short and J 1 base short, with 6 bases between. The CDR3 sequence is CASSGSNYGYTF. The DNA for the CDR3 is TGTGCCAGCAGCGGCAGTAACTATGGCTACACCTTC.

The CDR3 loop reads CASALSASDTQYF. CDR3 nucleotide sequence: TGTGCCAGCGCCCTAAGCGCATCAGATACGCAGTATTTT. The chain links TRBV7-9 to TRBJ2-3; D uncertain. The CDR3 runs to 13 residues. V was trimmed by 8 bases and J by 4 bases, leaving 13 bases between them. Germline V lookup: CDR1 SEHNR, CDR2 FQNEAQ (reference sequence).

CDR3 nucleotide sequence: TGTGCCAGCAGCTTCGACCTGGGACGGAACGAAGCTTTCTTT. It yields the protein CASSFDLGRNEAFF. The chain links TRBV5-4 to TRBJ1-1; weak D call: TRBD1 (5 bases). The CDR3 spans 14 residues. Trimming left V 2 bases short and J 8 bases short, with 16 bases between. CDR1 and CDR2 from the germline V gene are SGHNT and YYREEE (reference sequence).

This clonotype has a handful of counts. V gene TRBV6-1 combines with J gene TRBJ1-5, with D perhaps matching TRBD1 (6 bases). This CDR3 has 14 residues. V shed 2 bases and J shed 6 bases, with 11 bases lying between them. In germline, CDR1 is MNHNS, CDR2 SASEGT. In DNA, the CDR3 is TGTGCCAGCAGTGAATCAGGGGAGGCTCAGCCCCAGCATTTT. Translating it yields CASSESGEAQPQHF.

This chain joins TRBV5-6 and TRBJ2-1; D uncertain. V lost 0 bases and J 9 bases, leaving 7 bases between the germline ends. This CDR3 is built from 12 residues. Germline V gene data show CDR1 as SGHDT and CDR2 as YYEEEE. In DNA, the CDR3 is TGTGCCAGCAGCTTGGGAAGGGCTGAGCAGTTCTTC. Protein product: CASSLGRAEQFF.

The chain employs TRBV15 and TRBJ2-3; 12 bases fit TRBD2. The CDR3 contains 16 residues. Germline CDR1 reads LNHNV; CDR2 reads YYDKDF (reference sequence). With 2 bases clipped from V and 3 bases from J, the junction kept 3 bases outside the gene matches. CDR3 protein: CATSRYLAGGTDTQYF. The CDR3 DNA reads as TGTGCCACCAGCAGATATCTAGCGGGAGGGACAGATACGCAGTATTTT.

The J gene is TRBJ2-7, the V gene TRBV4-2; 8 bases are shared with TRBD1. Germline assignment: CDR1 LGHNA and CDR2 YNFKEQ. The CDR3 is made up of 16 amino acids. J was trimmed by 1 base and V by 0 bases; bases with no gene match: 5. CDR3 nucleotides: TGTGCCAGCAGCCAAGATACGGGACAGGTTTCCTACGAGCAGTACTTC. This encodes CASSQDTGQVSYEQYF.

The chain carries TRBV6-5 and TRBJ1-2; D possibly corresponds to TRBD1 (5 bases). The CDR3 extends over 14 amino acids. V gave up 5 bases and J gave up 2 bases, with 12 bases separating them. Germline lookup yields CDR1 MNHEY and CDR2 SVGAGI. The CDR3 is CASSRGRENYGYTF. In DNA form, the CDR3 reads TGTGCCAGCAGTCGGGGACGGGAGAACTATGGCTACACCTTC.

The rearrangement links TRBV7-9 to TRBJ1-2, with D uncertain. Deletions cut 3 bases from V and 1 base from J, with 9 bases between. CDR3 length: 14 residues. Germline CDR1 SEHNR, CDR2 FQNEAQ (reference sequence). CDR3 nucleotides: TGTGCCAGCAGCTTGGGTGGCAATAACTATGGCTACACCTTC. Translated, it gives CASSLGGNNYGYTF.

The V and J genes are TRBV6-1 and TRBJ2-7; a weak D match, TRBD2 (6 bases). The germline V gene has CDR1 MNHNS and CDR2 SASEGT. The length of the CDR3 is 17 residues. The V end lost 5 bases, the J end lost 3 bases, and 23 bases lay between the germline ends. The CDR3 spells CASSQITSGASSYEQYF. The DNA for the CDR3 is TGTGCCAGCAGTCAGATTACGTCGGGAGCCTCTAGCTACGAGCAGTACTTC.

The genes are TRBV11-3 and TRBJ2-5; D possibly matches TRBD1 or TRBD2 (5 bases each). Per the germline V gene, CDR1 is SGHNT and CDR2 is YENEEA. V lost 5 bases, J lost 5 bases, and 18 bases lay in between. The CDR3 contains 15 residues. DNA for the CDR3: TGTGCCAGCAGCAGCAGCCGAGGGGAGACTGAGACCCAGTACTTC. Amino acids: CASSSSRGETETQYF.

The genes are TRBV29-1 and TRBJ1-2; D unclear. The germline V gene encodes CDR1 SQVTM and CDR2 ANQGSEA. With 6 bases removed from V and 0 bases from J, the gap between germline ends came to 14 bases. The CDR3 length is 14 residues. The CDR3 DNA reads as TGCAGCGTCCCCTTTGGCACTGCTAACTATGGCTACACCTTC. Protein product: CSVPFGTANYGYTF.

The J gene is TRBJ2-7, the V gene TRBV29-1; a weak D match, TRBD1 (6 bases). CDR1 is SQVTM, CDR2 ANQGSEA, per germline. Trimming pared 6 bases from V and 0 bases from J, leaving 9 bases between. This CDR3 comprises 12 residues. The CDR3 DNA follows: TGCAGCGTACAGGGTGCCTCCTACGAGCAGTACTTC. Translated: CSVQGASYEQYF.

The chain combines TRBV29-1 with TRBJ2-7; the D is unclear. Germline CDR1 reads SQVTM; CDR2 reads ANQGSEA. The ends were cut back, 3 bases at V and 6 bases at J, with 15 bases in the middle. The CDR3 runs 13 residues. In DNA, the CDR3 is TGCAGCGTTGAGAGCCAGTGGGTTGGCGAGCAGTACTTC. Residues: CSVESQWVGEQYF.

The chain links TRBV14 to TRBJ1-2; no reliable D call. V dropped 2 bases and J dropped 0 bases, with 4 bases sitting between them. The CDR3 has 13 residues. Germline-derived CDR1 and CDR2 are SGHDN and FVKESK. CDR3 sequence: CASSQQANYGYTF. The CDR3 nucleotides are TGTGCCAGCAGCCAACAGGCTAACTATGGCTACACCTTC.

The V call is TRBV4-2, the J call TRBJ1-4; D is perhaps TRBD1 (5 bases). This CDR3 has 16 amino acids. Germline CDR1 is LGHNA and CDR2 is YNFKEQ. V lost 1 base to trimming and J lost 5 bases, with 14 bases between them. As DNA, the CDR3 is TGTGCCAGCAGCCAAGGCGTGCAGGGAGGAAATGAAAAACTGTTTTTT. Its protein product is CASSQGVQGGNEKLFF.

The genes are TRBV6-2 or TRBV6-3 and TRBJ2-1, with 9 bases aligning to TRBD2. V shed 4 bases and J 1 base; nucleotides not matched to a gene: 5. The CDR3 has 16 residues. Germline lookup yields CDR1 MNHEY and CDR2 SVGEGT. CDR3 sequence reads: CASSLPLAGSYNEQFF. DNA of the CDR3: TGTGCCAGCAGTTTACCCCTAGCGGGGTCCTACAATGAGCAGTTCTTC.

V usage is TRBV6-1 and J usage is TRBJ1-1, with TRBD1 as a possible D gene (5 bases). Per germline, CDR1 MNHNS and CDR2 SASEGT. V was cut by 3 bases and J by 1 base, with 6 bases left in between. This CDR3 comprises 13 residues. This CDR3 reads CASSETANTEAFF. CDR3 coding DNA: TGTGCCAGCAGTGAGACAGCGAACACTGAAGCTTTCTTT.

The chain carries TRBV28 and TRBJ1-2, with D uncertain. CDR3 length: 14 amino acids. Trimming cost V 1 base and J 3 bases, with 9 bases left between them. CDR1 and CDR2 from the germline V gene are MDHEN and SYDVKM. This CDR3 is CASSLSRSDYGYTF. For the CDR3, the DNA is TGTGCCAGCAGTTTATCCCGGTCCGACTATGGCTACACCTTC.

The chain recombines TRBV9 with TRBJ1-3; D gene ambiguous. Looked up from germline, CDR1 is SGDLS and CDR2 is YYNGEE. CDR3 size: 15 residues. V lost 0 bases, J lost 0 bases, and 7 bases lay in between. The chain's CDR3 is CASSVAGLSGNTIYF. The DNA of the CDR3 is TGTGCCAGCAGCGTAGCAGGTCTCTCTGGAAACACCATATATTTT.